The following is a T cell receptor (beta chain) sequence with its context. This sample was taken from a study of blood T cell repertoires in COVID-19. Study at large: Material from acute and convalescent COVID-19 was sourced from the United States, Italy and Spain. T cells, B-cell-depleted T cells, or PBMCs provided the cDNA or gDNA that served as material.

The CDR3 consists of 13 residues. Trimming took 5 bases from V and 7 from J, leaving 11 bases between them. Profiling relied on immunoSEQ multiplex PCR, and the TCRdb table lists in-frame clones only, not all of them. In the table there are fewer than 85,000 clones, around 83% of which are singletons. The chain combines TRBV12-3 or TRBV12-4 with TRBJ2-2; tentative D call: TRBD2 (6 bases). This receptor was taken from a man aged 25-45 years with COVID-19, enrolled during active disease. Source material: peripheral blood. Here the CDR3 reads CASSPGGNGELFF. The CDR3 DNA follows: TGTGCCAGCAGTCCCGGGGGTAACGGGGAGCTGTTTTTT.